Ten or more counts support the clone carrying this T cell receptor (beta chain). What it recognizes is unknown. Through Arm-PCR of CDR3 regions and iRepertoire HTBI primers, TCR beta libraries were built. TCRdb fed the multiplex PCR reads into MiXCR, producing one record per CDR3 protein. The profile shows hundreds of thousands of distinct CDR3 sequences, around 17% of them singletons. This sample was included in a study of regulatory T cells in long-lasting Graves disease. V dropped 9 bases and J dropped 0 bases, with 18 bases sitting between them. Germline CDR1 MNHEY, CDR2 SVGEGT. CDR3 length: 15 residues. Time point: newly diagnosed GD, antithyroid drugs for less than 3 months. PBMC RNA served as the TCR library source. An endocrinology department located in Xi'an, China, was where the patients came from. The study, taken as a whole, reports: Newly diagnosed Graves' patients exceeded persistent ones in TCR diversity.

These data also formed part of another study, on T cells in Graves' hyperthyroidism and ophthalmopathy. That source reports: Calling Graves' hyperthyroidism stable meant ophthalmopathy did not progress within 18 months.

The sequences come from peripheral blood mononuclear cells (PBMCs), collected at new diagnosis, from a patient treated with antithyroid drugs. The chain links TRBV6-2 or TRBV6-3 to TRBJ2-7; the D gene is possibly TRBD1 (6 bases). This clonotype originated in a man aged 35-49 years with Graves disease. CDR3 bases: TGTGCCAGTACCGGGACAACCTTTAGCTCCTACGAGCAGTACTTC. Amino acid sequence: CASTGTTFSSYEQYF.